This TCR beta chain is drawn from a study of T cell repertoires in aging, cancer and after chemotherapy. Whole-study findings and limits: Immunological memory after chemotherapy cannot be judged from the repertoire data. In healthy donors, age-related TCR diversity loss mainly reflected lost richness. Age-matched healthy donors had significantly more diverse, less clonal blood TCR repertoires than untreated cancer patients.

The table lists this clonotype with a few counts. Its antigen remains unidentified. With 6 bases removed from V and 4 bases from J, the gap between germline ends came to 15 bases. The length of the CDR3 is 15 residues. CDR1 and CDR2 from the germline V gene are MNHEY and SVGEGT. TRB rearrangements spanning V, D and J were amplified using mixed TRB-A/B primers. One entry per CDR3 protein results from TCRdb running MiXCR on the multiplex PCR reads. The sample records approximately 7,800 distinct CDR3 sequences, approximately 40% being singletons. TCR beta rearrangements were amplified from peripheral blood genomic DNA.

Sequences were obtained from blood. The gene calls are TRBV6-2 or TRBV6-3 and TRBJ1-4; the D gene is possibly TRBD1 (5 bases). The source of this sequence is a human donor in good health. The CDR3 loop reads CASRFKPDSNEKLFF. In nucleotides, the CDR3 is TGTGCCAGCAGATTCAAACCCGACAGTAATGAAAAACTGTTTTTT.